This T cell receptor (beta chain) was identified in a study of CD8 T cells in Susac syndrome. Study overall: When blood was collected, patients with Susac syndrome were therapy-naive, were taking corticosteroids, or were receiving intravenous immunoglobulin alone.

Trimming left V 6 bases short and J 0 bases short, with 15 bases between. CDR3 length: 16 residues. When the RNA was reverse transcribed, random hexamers were used with an input of about 0.45 to 1 ug. Coverage of TCR beta CDR3 amplification by immunoSEQ multiplex PCR extended to 54 Vbeta and 13 Jbeta. From the immunoSEQ multiplex PCR reads, TCRdb called clonotypes with MiXCR, one entry per CDR3 protein. The data contain about 180,000 distinct CDR3 sequences, approximately 94% of them singletons. This rearrangement joins TRBV12-3 or TRBV12-4 to TRBJ2-1, with D perhaps TRBD2 (6 bases). This TCR derives from a human donor with Susac syndrome. What was sequenced was CD4+ T cells from PBMCs. In DNA form, the CDR3 reads TGTGCCAGCAGAGGGGCTAGCGATTACTCCTACAATGAGCAGTTCTTC. Translation: CASRGASDYSYNEQFF.